This TCR beta chain derives from a study of graft-versus-host responses after intestinal transplantation. Study-level background: Each recipient received a multivisceral, liver-intestinal, or isolated intestinal graft. Following induction with anti-thymocyte globulin, all recipients were given tacrolimus and steroids for about 3 years.

Notes on this clone: Its antigen is not known.

J lost 5 bases, V lost 2 bases, and 4 bases had no gene match. The CDR3 is 14 residues long. Germline CDR1 is SNHLY and CDR2 is FYNNEI. Measured with immunoSEQ multiplex PCR; TCRdb has only the in-frame clones, and not every one. This table holds 90,000 to 100,000 clones, more than 85% found once. This rearrangement joins TRBV2 to TRBJ2-3, with 7 nucleotides matching TRBD2. The material was unstimulated CD8+ T cells sorted from spleen or lymph node cells, obtained before intestinal transplant. The receptor was derived from a human donor who received an intestinal transplant. This CDR3 reads CASSERLAGDTQYF. The CDR3 nucleotides read TGTGCCAGCAGTGAACGGTTAGCGGGAGATACGCAGTATTTT.